This T cell receptor (beta chain) is from a study of blood T cell repertoires in COVID-19. Background on the study: Spain, Italy and the United States supplied samples that represented acute and convalescent COVID-19.

The CDR3 is 17 residues long. Trimming at V came to 7 bases and at J to 1 base, leaving 11 bases not matched to a gene. In germline, CDR1 is LNHDA, CDR2 SQIVND (reference sequence). In the original processing: By means of reference gene primer amplification, nucleated cell counts were estimated. Libraries were prepared by immunoSEQ multiplex PCR; TCRdb keeps only in-frame clonotypes and omits some of them. V, J and clone size were drawn from that table, and D and trimming were deduced from the DNA. In the table there are around 430,000 clones, around 88% of which are singletons. V gene TRBV19 combines with J gene TRBJ2-2, with 8 nucleotides matching TRBD2. The clonotype was recovered from a woman aged 45-65 years with COVID-19, enrolled during active disease. Sample: peripheral blood. DNA of the CDR3: TGTGCCAGTACCTCCCTAGAGCTAGCGGGGAACACCGGGGAGCTGTTTTTT. The encoded protein is CASTSLELAGNTGELFF.